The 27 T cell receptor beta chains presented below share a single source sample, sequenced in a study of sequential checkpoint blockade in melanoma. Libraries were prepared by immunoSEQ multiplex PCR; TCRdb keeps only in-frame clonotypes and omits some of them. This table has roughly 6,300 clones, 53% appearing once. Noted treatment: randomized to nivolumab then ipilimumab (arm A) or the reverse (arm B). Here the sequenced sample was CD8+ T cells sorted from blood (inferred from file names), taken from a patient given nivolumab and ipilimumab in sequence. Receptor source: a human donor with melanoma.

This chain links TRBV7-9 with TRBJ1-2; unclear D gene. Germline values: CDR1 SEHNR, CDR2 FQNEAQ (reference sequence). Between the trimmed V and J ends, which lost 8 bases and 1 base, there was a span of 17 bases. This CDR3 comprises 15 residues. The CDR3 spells CASPSSGSLNYGYTF. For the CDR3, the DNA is TGTGCCAGCCCCTCCTCGGGGAGTCTTAACTATGGCTACACCTTC.

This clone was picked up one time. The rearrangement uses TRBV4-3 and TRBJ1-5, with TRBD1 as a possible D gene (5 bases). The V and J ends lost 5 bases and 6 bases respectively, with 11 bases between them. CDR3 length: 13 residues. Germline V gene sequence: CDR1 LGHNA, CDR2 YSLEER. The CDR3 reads CASSEPGGQPQHF. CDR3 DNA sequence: TGCGCCAGCAGCGAACCGGGGGGTCAGCCCCAGCATTTT.

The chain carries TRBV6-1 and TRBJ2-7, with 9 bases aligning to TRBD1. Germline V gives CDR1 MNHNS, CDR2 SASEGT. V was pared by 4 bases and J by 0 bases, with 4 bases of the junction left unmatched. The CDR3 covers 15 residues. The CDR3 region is CASSVGTGPSYEQYF. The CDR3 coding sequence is TGTGCCAGCAGTGTGGGGACAGGGCCCTCCTACGAGCAGTACTTC.

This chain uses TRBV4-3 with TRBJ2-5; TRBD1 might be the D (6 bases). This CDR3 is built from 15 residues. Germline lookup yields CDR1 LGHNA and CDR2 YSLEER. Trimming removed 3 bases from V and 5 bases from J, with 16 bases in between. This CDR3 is CASSQNRARRETQYF. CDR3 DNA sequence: TGCGCCAGCAGCCAGAACAGGGCGCGCCGGGAGACCCAGTACTTC.

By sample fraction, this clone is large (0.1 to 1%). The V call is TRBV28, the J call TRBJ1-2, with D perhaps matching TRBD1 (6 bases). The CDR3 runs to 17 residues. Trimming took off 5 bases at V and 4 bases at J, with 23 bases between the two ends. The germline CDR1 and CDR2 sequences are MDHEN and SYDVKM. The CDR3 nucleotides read TGTGCCAGCAGTCCCTTAGTAACTATGGACAGACGCTATGGCTACACCTTC. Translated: CASSPLVTMDRRYGYTF.

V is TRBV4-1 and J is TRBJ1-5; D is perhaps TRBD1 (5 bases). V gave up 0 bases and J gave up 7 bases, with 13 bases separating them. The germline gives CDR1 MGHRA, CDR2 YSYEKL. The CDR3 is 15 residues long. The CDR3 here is CASSQEGQGRQPQHF. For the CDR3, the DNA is TGCGCCAGCAGCCAAGAAGGGCAGGGAAGGCAGCCCCAGCATTTT.

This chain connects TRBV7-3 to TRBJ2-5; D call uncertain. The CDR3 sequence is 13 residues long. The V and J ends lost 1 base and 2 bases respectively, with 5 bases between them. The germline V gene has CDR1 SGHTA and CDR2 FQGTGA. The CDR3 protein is CASSLNSQETQYF. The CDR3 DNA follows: TGTGCCAGCAGCTTAAACTCGCAAGAGACCCAGTACTTC.

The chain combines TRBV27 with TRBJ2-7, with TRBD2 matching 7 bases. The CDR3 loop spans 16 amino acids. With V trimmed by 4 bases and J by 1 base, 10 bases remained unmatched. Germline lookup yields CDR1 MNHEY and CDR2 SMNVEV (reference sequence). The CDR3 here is CASSSSSGQRSYEQYF. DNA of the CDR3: TGTGCCAGCAGTTCCTCTAGCGGTCAGAGGTCCTACGAGCAGTACTTC.

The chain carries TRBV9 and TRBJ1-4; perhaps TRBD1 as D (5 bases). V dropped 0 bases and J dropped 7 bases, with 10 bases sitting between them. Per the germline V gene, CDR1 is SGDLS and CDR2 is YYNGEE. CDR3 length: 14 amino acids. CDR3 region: CASSVGHTGEKLFF. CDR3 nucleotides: TGTGCCAGCAGCGTAGGACATACAGGTGAAAAACTGTTTTTT.

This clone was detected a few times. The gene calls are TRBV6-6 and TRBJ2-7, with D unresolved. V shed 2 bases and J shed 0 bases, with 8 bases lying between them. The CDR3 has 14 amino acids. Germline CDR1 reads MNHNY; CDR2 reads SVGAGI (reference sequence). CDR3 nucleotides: TGTGCCAGCAGTTACGGCAAAAACTCCTACGAGCAGTACTTC. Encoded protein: CASSYGKNSYEQYF.

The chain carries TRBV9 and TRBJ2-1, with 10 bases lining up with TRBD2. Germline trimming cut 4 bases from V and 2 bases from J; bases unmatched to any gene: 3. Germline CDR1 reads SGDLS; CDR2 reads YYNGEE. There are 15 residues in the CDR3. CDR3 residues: CASSQGTSAYNEQFF. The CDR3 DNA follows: TGTGCCAGCAGCCAGGGGACTAGCGCCTACAATGAGCAGTTCTTC.

The CDR3 sequence is CASSLGSGPHQPQHF. The CDR3 DNA reads as TGTGCCAGCAGTTTGGGCAGCGGCCCCCATCAGCCCCAGCATTTT. The V gene is TRBV27, the J gene TRBJ1-5, with no clear D. CDR3 length: 15 amino acids. Germline V gene data show CDR1 as MNHEY and CDR2 as SMNVEV (reference sequence). V lost 3 bases and J lost 5, with 14 bases in between.

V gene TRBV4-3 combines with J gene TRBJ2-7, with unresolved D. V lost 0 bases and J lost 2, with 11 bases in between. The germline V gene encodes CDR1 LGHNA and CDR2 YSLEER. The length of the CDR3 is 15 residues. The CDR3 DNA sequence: TGCGCCAGCAGCCAAGAGGCCGGAGACCCCTACGAGCAGTACTTC. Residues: CASSQEAGDPYEQYF.

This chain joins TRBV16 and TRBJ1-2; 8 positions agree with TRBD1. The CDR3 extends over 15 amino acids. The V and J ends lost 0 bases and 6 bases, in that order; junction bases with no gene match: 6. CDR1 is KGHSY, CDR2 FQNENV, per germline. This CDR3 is CASSQSAGGGNGYTF. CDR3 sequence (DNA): TGTGCCAGCAGCCAATCTGCAGGGGGCGGGAATGGCTACACCTTC.

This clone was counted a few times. CDR3 loop: CASIISTEAFF. The CDR3 region has the DNA TGTGCCAGCATAATCAGTACTGAAGCTTTCTTT. The gene calls are TRBV6-6 and TRBJ1-1; D is unclear. Germline-derived CDR1 and CDR2 are MNHNY and SVGAGI (reference sequence). The V gene lost 7 bases and the J gene lost 5 bases, with 8 bases spanning the gap. The CDR3 extends over 11 amino acids.

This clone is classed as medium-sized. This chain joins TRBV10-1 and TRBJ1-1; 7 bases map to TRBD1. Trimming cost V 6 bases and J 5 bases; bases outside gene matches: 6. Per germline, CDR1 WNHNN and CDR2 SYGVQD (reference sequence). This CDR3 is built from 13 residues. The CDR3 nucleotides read TGCGCCAGCAGCGAGGGGGCGCCTACTGAAGCTTTCTTT. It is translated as CASSEGAPTEAFF.

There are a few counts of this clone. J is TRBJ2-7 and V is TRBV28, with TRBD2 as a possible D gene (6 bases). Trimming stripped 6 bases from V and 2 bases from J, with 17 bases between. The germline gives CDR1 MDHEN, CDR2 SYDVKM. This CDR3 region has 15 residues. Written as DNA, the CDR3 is TGTGCCAGCAGATTGGGTGCGGGGCAGCCCTACGAGCAGTACTTC. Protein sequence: CASRLGAGQPYEQYF.

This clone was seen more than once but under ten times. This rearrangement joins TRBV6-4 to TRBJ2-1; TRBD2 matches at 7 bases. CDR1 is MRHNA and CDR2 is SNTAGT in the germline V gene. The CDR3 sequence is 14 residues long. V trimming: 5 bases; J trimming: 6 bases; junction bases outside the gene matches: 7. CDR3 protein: CASSPGTGGNEQFF. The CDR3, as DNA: TGTGCCAGCAGTCCGGGAACGGGGGGCAATGAGCAGTTCTTC.

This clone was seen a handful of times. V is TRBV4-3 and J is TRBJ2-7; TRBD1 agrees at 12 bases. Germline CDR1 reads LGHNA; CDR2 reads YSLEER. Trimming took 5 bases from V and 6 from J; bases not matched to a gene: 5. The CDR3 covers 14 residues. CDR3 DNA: TGCGCCAGCAGCTCCGGGACAGGGGGCGTCGAGCAGTACTTC. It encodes CASSSGTGGVEQYF.

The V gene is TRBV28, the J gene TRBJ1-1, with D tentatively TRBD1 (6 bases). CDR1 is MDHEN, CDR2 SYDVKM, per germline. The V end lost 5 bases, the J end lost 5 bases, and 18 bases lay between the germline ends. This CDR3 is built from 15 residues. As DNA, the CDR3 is TGTGCCAGCAGTCCTGGGGACACCGTGGGAACTGAAGCTTTCTTT. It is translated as CASSPGDTVGTEAFF.

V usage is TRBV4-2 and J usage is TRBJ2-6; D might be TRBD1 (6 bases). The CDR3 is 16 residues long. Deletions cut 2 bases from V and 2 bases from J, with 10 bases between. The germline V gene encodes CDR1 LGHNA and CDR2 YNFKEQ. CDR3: CASSQKQGTGANVLTF. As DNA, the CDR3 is TGTGCCAGCAGCCAAAAACAGGGAACTGGGGCCAACGTCCTGACTTTC.

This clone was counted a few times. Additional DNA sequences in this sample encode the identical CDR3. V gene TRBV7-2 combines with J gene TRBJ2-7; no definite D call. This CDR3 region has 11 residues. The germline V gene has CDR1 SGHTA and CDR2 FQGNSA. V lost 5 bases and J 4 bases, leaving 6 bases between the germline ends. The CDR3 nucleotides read TGTGCCAGCAGCCTCCTGTACGAGCAGTACTTC. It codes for CASSLLYEQYF.

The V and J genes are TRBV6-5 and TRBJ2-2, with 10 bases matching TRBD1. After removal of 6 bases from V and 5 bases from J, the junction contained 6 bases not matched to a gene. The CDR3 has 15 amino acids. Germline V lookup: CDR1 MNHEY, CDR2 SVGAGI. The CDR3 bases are TGTGCCAGCAGGGTGGGACAGGGGTTTACCGGGGAGCTGTTTTTT. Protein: CASRVGQGFTGELFF.

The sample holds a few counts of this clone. The CDR3 is CSVVSPEGYTF. Here the CDR3 DNA reads TGCAGCGTTGTTTCCCCTGAGGGCTACACCTTC. The genes are TRBV29-1 and TRBJ1-2; no firm D call. Germline values: CDR1 SQVTM, CDR2 ANQGSEA. The V and J ends lost 4 bases and 8 bases respectively, with 11 bases between them. The length of the CDR3 is 11 residues.

Here the CDR3 reads CASISQGGETQYF. The CDR3 DNA follows: TGTGCCAGCATATCCCAGGGTGGAGAGACCCAGTACTTC. The V call is TRBV28, the J call TRBJ2-5; tentatively, D is TRBD1 (5 bases). The CDR3 length is 13 residues. The ends were cut back, 7 bases at V and 4 bases at J, with 13 bases in the middle. Germline CDR1 reads MDHEN; CDR2 reads SYDVKM.

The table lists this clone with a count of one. CDR3 DNA: TGTGCCAGCAGCGTATCCCATGCCTACGAGCAGTACTTC. It translates to CASSVSHAYEQYF. The chain recombines TRBV9 with TRBJ2-5; D is uncertain. The J call is uncertain, as TRBJ2-7 better fits the DNA end. The length of the CDR3 is 13 residues. From germline, CDR1 is SGDLS and CDR2 YYNGEE.

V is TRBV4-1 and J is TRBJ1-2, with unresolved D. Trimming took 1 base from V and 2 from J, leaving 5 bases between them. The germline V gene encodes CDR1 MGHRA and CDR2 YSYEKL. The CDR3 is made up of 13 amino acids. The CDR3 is CASSQAQNYGYTF. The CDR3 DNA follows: TGCGCCAGCAGCCAAGCACAGAACTATGGCTACACCTTC.